These 30 T cell receptor beta chains were all obtained from the same sample, sequenced in a study of T-cell reconstitution after alpha-beta-depleted transplantation in children (dated by TCRdb to between 2015 and 2016). In the paper's terms, the treatment or condition label means: allogeneic hematopoietic cell transplantation with graft depleted of TCRalphabeta T cells and CD19 B cells. Library preparation used PCR. Sequenced using an Illumina HiSeq 2500. To normalize quantification of the TCRbeta repertoire, the TCR libraries were built with molecular barcoding that relied on unique molecular identifiers. TCRdb trimmed public reads at Q25 via fastp, called clones via MiXCR and kept in-frame beta chains. Rows with one shared CDR3 protein collapse into an entry with the most common genes and DNA. The sample contains about 27,000 distinct CDR3 sequences, 5.5% to 7.5% of them found a single time. The leading ten clones occupy roughly 7% of the sample.

The sample in question was PBMCs, mostly from graft donor cells, obtained 180 days after TCRalphabeta/CD19-depleted stem cell transplant. The receptors stem from a male patient aged 10 to 17 who had a stem cell transplant for acute myeloid leukemia, so the T cells may come from the graft donor.

This clonotype showed up many times. The CDR3 loop is CASISPVAGKETQYF. CDR3 coding DNA: TGTGCCAGCATCTCCCCGGTAGCGGGAAAAGAGACCCAGTACTTC. The chain links TRBV28 to TRBJ2-5, with 8 bases that match TRBD2. Per the germline V gene, CDR1 is MDHEN and CDR2 is SYDVKM. Trimming cost V 7 bases and J 3 bases; bases outside gene matches: 10. The CDR3 length is 15 residues. Full variable domain (outside the CDR3, taken from reference TRBV28 and TRBJ2-5): DVKVTQSSRYLVKRTGEKVFLECVQDMDHENMFWYRQDPGLGLRLIYFSYDVKMKEKGDIPEGYSVSREKKERFSLILESASTNQTSMYLCASISPVAGKETQYFGPGTRLLVL.

This clonotype was counted many times. This rearrangement joins TRBV20-1 to TRBJ2-6; tentatively, D is TRBD1 or TRBD2 (5 bases each). This CDR3 is 16 amino acids long. Trimming cost V 6 bases and J 0 bases, with 15 bases left between them. Germline assignment: CDR1 DFQATT and CDR2 SNEGSKA (reference sequence). The CDR3: CSALRDGLSGANVLTF. The CDR3 DNA follows: TGCAGTGCCCTCCGGGACGGCCTCTCTGGGGCCAACGTCCTGACTTTC.

In this sample, this clonotype turned up many times. This chain connects TRBV10-3 to TRBJ2-2, with a possible D match to TRBD1 (6 bases). This CDR3 contains 15 residues. The V gene's germline CDR1 is ENHRY and CDR2 SYGVKD. The ends were cut back, 8 bases at V and 0 bases at J, with 13 bases in the middle. The CDR3 loop reads CAIGGQTTNTGELFF. The CDR3 nucleotides are TGTGCCATCGGAGGACAGACCACGAACACCGGGGAGCTGTTTTTT.

This clonotype was recorded at least ten times. The rearrangement uses TRBV18 and TRBJ1-5; the D gene is possibly TRBD1 (5 bases). The germline gives CDR1 KGHSH, CDR2 LQKENI. Trimming removed 6 bases from V and 3 bases from J, with 33 bases in between. The CDR3 contains 21 residues. CDR3 sequence: CASSSMFGGVGPGRSNQPQHF. CDR3 DNA sequence: TGTGCCAGCTCGTCGATGTTTGGGGGAGTTGGTCCAGGCCGTTCCAATCAGCCCCAGCATTTT.

This clonotype has at least ten counts. The rearrangement links TRBV7-9 to TRBJ2-7; TRBD2 matches 7 bases. J lost 6 bases, V lost 3 bases, and 11 bases had no gene match. This CDR3 region has 15 residues. Germline CDR1 is SEHNR and CDR2 is FQNEAQ (reference sequence). As DNA, the CDR3 is TGTGCCAGCAGCTTTTCGACTAGCAGGGCCTTCGAGCAGTACTTC. It translates to CASSFSTSRAFEQYF.

This clonotype showed up many times. The chain has TRBV30 and TRBJ1-2, with D uncertain. Trimming cost V 2 bases and J 8 bases, with 12 bases left between them. This CDR3 has 12 amino acids. From germline, CDR1 is GTSNPN and CDR2 SVGIG (reference sequence). The CDR3 DNA sequence: TGTGCCTGGAGTATATGGGCCGGGGGCTACACCTTC. Amino acid sequence: CAWSIWAGGYTF.

This chain uses TRBV11-2 with TRBJ2-5; 7 nucleotides match TRBD1. This CDR3 contains 14 residues. The trim removed 5 bases at V and 7 bases at J, leaving 10 bases unmatched. Germline CDR1 is SGHAT and CDR2 is FQNNGV. DNA for the CDR3: TGTGCCAGCAGCGGACAGGATGCTGTGGGGACCCAGTACTTC. Encoded protein: CASSGQDAVGTQYF.

Relative to its sample, this clonotype is large. V and J are TRBV28 and TRBJ1-5, with D unresolved. Germline V gene lookup returns CDR1 MDHEN and CDR2 SYDVKM. The CDR3 contains 13 residues. Trimming took 6 bases from V and 4 from J, leaving 10 bases between them. The CDR3 nucleotides read TGTGCCAGCAGGTGGACCTTTAATCAGCCCCAGCATTTT. Translated: CASRWTFNQPQHF.

The V call is TRBV18, the J call TRBJ2-3; 14 nucleotides match TRBD2. The V and J ends lost 3 bases and 8 bases, in that order; junction bases with no gene match: 7. Per the germline V gene, CDR1 is KGHSH and CDR2 is LQKENI. The CDR3 consists of 16 residues. DNA for the CDR3: TGTGCCAGCTCACCGGGACTAGCGGGAGTTCTCAGTACGCAGTATTTT. This sequence encodes CASSPGLAGVLSTQYF.

The V call is TRBV5-1, the J call TRBJ2-3; TRBD2 agrees at 10 bases. CDR1 is SGHRS, CDR2 YFSETQ, per germline. CDR3 length: 15 amino acids. V lost 0 bases, J lost 4 bases, and 2 bases stayed unmatched. The CDR3 bases are TGCGCCAGCAGCTTGGAACTAGCGGGGCCAGATACGCAGTATTTT. Encoded protein: CASSLELAGPDTQYF.

This clonotype has a handful of counts. The gene calls are TRBV7-2 and TRBJ1-4, with no clear D. The CDR3 loop spans 8 amino acids. From germline, CDR1 is SGHTA and CDR2 FQGNSA. This CDR3 reads CAGEKLFF. The CDR3 nucleotides read TGTGCGGGGGAAAAACTGTTTTTT.

This clonotype was seen at least ten times. The chain carries TRBV7-6 and TRBJ2-1; no clear D gene. Trimming removed 0 bases at V and 6 bases at J, with 9 bases between. The germline gives CDR1 SGHVS, CDR2 FNYEAQ. The CDR3 has 14 residues. In DNA, the CDR3 is TGTGCCAGCAGCTTAGCCCTAAACCTCAATGAGCAGTTCTTC. Amino acids: CASSLALNLNEQFF.

This clonotype has just a few counts. The chain is built from TRBV20-1 and TRBJ2-7; D unclear. Germline V gene data show CDR1 as DFQATT and CDR2 as SNEGSKA (reference sequence). V was pared by 5 bases and J by 4 bases, with 6 bases between. The length of the CDR3 is 10 residues. CDR3 bases: TGCAGTGCTCAGCATTACGAGCAGTACTTC. It codes for CSAQHYEQYF.

This clonotype was counted ten times or more. V gene TRBV13 combines with J gene TRBJ1-2; no firm D call. Germline V lookup: CDR1 PRHDT, CDR2 FYEKMQ (reference sequence). There are 14 residues in the CDR3. V gave up 0 bases and J gave up 0 bases, with 5 bases separating them. The CDR3 sequence is CASSLGFPNYGYTF. In nucleotides, the CDR3 is TGTGCCAGCAGCTTAGGGTTCCCTAACTATGGCTACACCTTC. The full variable domain, rest sourced from reference TRBV13 and TRBJ1-2, is AAGVIQSPRHLIKEKRETATLKCYPIPRHDTVYWYQQGPGQDPQFLISFYEKMQSDKGSIPDRFSAQQFSDYHSELNMSSLELGDSALYFCASSLGFPNYGYTFGSGTRLTVV.

This clonotype was seen ten or more times. CDR3 DNA: TGCAGCGACACAGCGGAAGAGACCCAGTACTTC. As protein: CSDTAEETQYF. This chain links TRBV29-1 with TRBJ2-5; a possible D gene is TRBD2 (5 bases). The CDR3 totals 11 residues. V was shortened by 7 bases and J by 3 bases, with 9 bases between the two germline ends. Per the germline V gene, CDR1 is SQVTM and CDR2 is ANQGSEA. Drawing the rest from reference TRBV29-1 and TRBJ2-5, the complete variable domain is SAVISQKPSRDICQRGTSLTIQCQVDSQVTMMFWYRQQPGQSLTLIATANQGSEATYESGFVIDKFPISRPNLTFSTLTVSNMSPEDSSIYLCSDTAEETQYFGPGTRLLVL.

This clonotype was observed at least ten times. This rearrangement joins TRBV19 to TRBJ2-3, with D possibly TRBD2 on 6 matching bases. The CDR3 is 15 residues long. V was trimmed by 8 bases and J by 1 base, leaving 16 bases between them. CDR1 and CDR2 (germline): LNHDA, SQIVND (reference sequence). CDR3 sequence: CASRYREVGTDTQYF. The CDR3 bases are TGTGCCAGTCGCTATAGGGAGGTGGGCACAGATACGCAGTATTTT.

In this sample, this clonotype turned up many times. The chain employs TRBV28 and TRBJ1-2; unclear D gene. CDR1 and CDR2 (germline): MDHEN, SYDVKM. This CDR3 contains 14 residues. V dropped 6 bases and J dropped 8 bases, with 19 bases sitting between them. Here the CDR3 DNA reads TGTGCCAGCAGCACTGACGGAACGTTAAGGGGCTACACCTTC. Amino acid sequence: CASSTDGTLRGYTF.

There are a few counts of this clonotype. The V call is TRBV27, the J call TRBJ2-5, with 9 bases lining up with TRBD2. Germline CDR1 is MNHEY and CDR2 is SMNVEV (reference sequence). The CDR3 loop spans 16 amino acids. Trimming at V came to 6 bases and at J to 5 bases, leaving 13 bases not matched to a gene. DNA of the CDR3: TGTGCCAGCAGCCCCACTAGCGGGCCCCCTTCGGAGACCCAGTACTTC. Its translation: CASSPTSGPPSETQYF.

Ten or more counts support this clonotype. This chain links TRBV28 with TRBJ2-7, with D perhaps TRBD1 (6 bases). V gave up 5 bases and J gave up 2 bases, with 13 bases separating them. The CDR3 length is 14 residues. CDR1 is MDHEN and CDR2 is SYDVKM in the germline V gene. Here the CDR3 reads CASSTPTGPYEQYF. DNA for the CDR3: TGTGCCAGCAGTACACCGACAGGACCCTACGAGCAGTACTTC.

This clonotype occurred many times. This chain connects TRBV28 to TRBJ2-6, with D tentatively TRBD1 or TRBD2 (5 bases each). Germline values: CDR1 MDHEN, CDR2 SYDVKM. CDR3 length: 17 residues. Trimming pared 4 bases from V and 0 bases from J, leaving 13 bases between. Written as DNA, the CDR3 is TGTGCCAGCAGTTGGGCCGGGGCCCTCTCTGGGGCCAACGTCCTGACTTTC. It encodes CASSWAGALSGANVLTF.

This clonotype was observed a few times. The CDR3 sequence is CASSKERGKGNQPQHF. The CDR3, as DNA: TGTGCCAGCTCAAAGGAGCGAGGGAAAGGCAATCAGCCCCAGCATTTT. The genes are TRBV18 and TRBJ1-5; D unclear. Trimming removed 5 bases from V and 2 bases from J, with 16 bases in between. The CDR3 has 16 residues. CDR1 KGHSH and CDR2 LQKENI come from the germline V gene.

In this sample, this clonotype turned up many times. This chain uses TRBV28 with TRBJ1-5; possible D gene TRBD1, 6 bases. The CDR3 totals 14 residues. The V gene's germline CDR1 is MDHEN and CDR2 SYDVKM. Trimming took off 3 bases at V and 8 bases at J, with 14 bases between the two ends. The CDR3 is CASSLVGGEEPQHF. As DNA, the CDR3 is TGTGCCAGCAGTTTGGTGGGGGGCGAGGAGCCCCAGCATTTT.

This clonotype appeared many times. The chain carries TRBV10-3 and TRBJ2-3; D not resolved. The CDR3 has 13 amino acids. With 3 bases removed from V and 6 bases from J, the gap between germline ends came to 10 bases. Germline V gene data show CDR1 as ENHRY and CDR2 as SYGVKD. The CDR3 DNA reads TGTGCCATCAGTGAATCATACATGGATACGCAGTATTTT. Its translation: CAISESYMDTQYF.

This clonotype showed up many times. This chain connects TRBV20-1 to TRBJ2-3, with 13 positions matching TRBD2. The CDR3 extends over 17 amino acids. V trimming: 5 bases; J trimming: 3 bases; junction bases outside the gene matches: 11. Germline-derived CDR1 and CDR2 are DFQATT and SNEGSKA (reference sequence). Here the CDR3 DNA reads TGCAGTGCTTCCGGGACTAGCGGGACACGAAGGACAGATACGCAGTATTTT. This encodes CSASGTSGTRRTDTQYF.

This clonotype was seen ten or more times. This sequence joins TRBV7-2 and TRBJ1-1; tentative D call: TRBD1 (5 bases). This CDR3 is built from 15 residues. CDR1 is SGHTA and CDR2 is FQGNSA in the germline V gene. The V and J ends lost 6 bases and 5 bases respectively, with 19 bases between them. CDR3: CASSSGGAAPTEAFF. CDR3 sequence (DNA): TGTGCCAGCAGTTCGGGAGGGGCTGCACCGACTGAAGCTTTCTTT.

V and J are TRBV13 and TRBJ1-2; no reliable D call. V lost 3 bases, J lost 5 bases, and 22 bases lay in between. The CDR3 is made up of 17 amino acids. Germline V gives CDR1 PRHDT, CDR2 FYEKMQ (reference sequence). The CDR3 loop reads CASSFLTTTPRLYGYTF. DNA of the CDR3: TGTGCCAGCAGCTTCTTAACTACCACCCCTCGCCTTTATGGCTACACCTTC.

This clonotype was seen at least ten times. The rearrangement joins TRBV12-3 or TRBV12-4 to TRBJ2-7; tentatively, D is TRBD1 or TRBD2 (6 bases each). V lost 1 base and J lost 2, with 9 bases in between. This CDR3 is built from 14 residues. CDR3 residues: CASSLVRGPYEQYV. CDR3 nucleotide sequence: TGTGCCAGCAGTTTAGTCCGGGGGCCCTACGAGCAGTACGTC.

This clonotype is judged medium-sized (0.01 to 0.1%). This chain links TRBV20-1 with TRBJ2-7; D might be TRBD1 (6 bases). Germline-derived CDR1 and CDR2 are DFQATT and SNEGSKA (reference sequence). CDR3 size: 15 residues. V was shortened by 2 bases and J by 2 bases, with 16 bases between the two germline ends. The CDR3 DNA is TGCAGTGCTAGATCACCTACCAGGGGAACCTACGAGCAGTACTTC. As protein: CSARSPTRGTYEQYF.

This clonotype was recorded at least ten times. This chain links TRBV24-1 with TRBJ2-1; TRBD2 is a possible D gene (5 bases). The germline V gene has CDR1 KGHDR and CDR2 SFDVKD. Trimming cost V 1 base and J 4 bases, with 10 bases left between them. CDR3 length: 15 amino acids. The CDR3 region is CATSDLSGTYNEQFF. CDR3 in DNA: TGTGCCACCAGTGATTTAAGCGGAACTTACAATGAGCAGTTCTTC.

In this sample, this clonotype turned up many times. The chain joins TRBV29-1 to TRBJ1-2; 8 bases map to TRBD1. Germline V gives CDR1 SQVTM, CDR2 ANQGSEA. Trimming at V came to 6 bases and at J to 2 bases, leaving 8 bases not matched to a gene. CDR3 length: 14 residues. The CDR3 DNA reads as TGCAGCGTCCAACCGAGGACAGGGAACTATGGCTACACCTTC. Translated, it gives CSVQPRTGNYGYTF.